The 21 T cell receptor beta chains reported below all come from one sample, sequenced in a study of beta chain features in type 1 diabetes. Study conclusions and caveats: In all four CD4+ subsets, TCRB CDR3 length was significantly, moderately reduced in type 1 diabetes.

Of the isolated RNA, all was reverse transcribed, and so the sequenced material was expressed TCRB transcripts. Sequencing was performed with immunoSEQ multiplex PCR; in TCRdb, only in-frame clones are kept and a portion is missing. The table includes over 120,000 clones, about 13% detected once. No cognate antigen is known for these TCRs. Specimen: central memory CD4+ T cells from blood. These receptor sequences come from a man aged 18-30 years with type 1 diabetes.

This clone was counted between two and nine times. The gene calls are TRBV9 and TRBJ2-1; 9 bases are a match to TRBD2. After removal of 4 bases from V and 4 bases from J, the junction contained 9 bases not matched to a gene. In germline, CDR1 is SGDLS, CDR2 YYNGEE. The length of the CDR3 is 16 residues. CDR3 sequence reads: CASSPQPSGVYNEQFF. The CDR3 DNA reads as TGTGCCAGCAGCCCTCAACCTAGCGGGGTGTACAATGAGCAGTTCTTC.

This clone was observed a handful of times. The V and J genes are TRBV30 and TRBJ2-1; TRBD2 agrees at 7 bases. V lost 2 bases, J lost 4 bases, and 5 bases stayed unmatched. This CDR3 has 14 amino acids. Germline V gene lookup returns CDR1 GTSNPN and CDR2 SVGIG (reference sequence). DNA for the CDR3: TGTGCCTGGAGTTCGGGCGGGGGTTACAATGAGCAGTTCTTC. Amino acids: CAWSSGGGYNEQFF. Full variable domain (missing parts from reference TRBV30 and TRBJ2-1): SQTIHQWPATLVQPVGSPLSLECTVEGTSNPNLYWYRQAAGRGLQLLFYSVGIGQISSEVPQNLSASRPQDRQFILSSKKLLLSDSGFYLCAWSSGGGYNEQFFGPGTRLTVL.

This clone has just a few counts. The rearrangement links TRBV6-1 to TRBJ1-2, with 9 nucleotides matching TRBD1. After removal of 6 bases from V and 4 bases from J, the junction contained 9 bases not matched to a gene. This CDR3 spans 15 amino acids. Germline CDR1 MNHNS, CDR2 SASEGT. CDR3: CASREQTGGSYGYTF. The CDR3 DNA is TGTGCCAGCAGGGAGCAGACAGGGGGTTCCTATGGCTACACCTTC.

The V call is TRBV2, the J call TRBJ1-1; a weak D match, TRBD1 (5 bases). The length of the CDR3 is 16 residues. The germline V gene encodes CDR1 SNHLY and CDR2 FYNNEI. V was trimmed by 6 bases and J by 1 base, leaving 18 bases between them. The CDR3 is CASRPRDPSQNTEAFF. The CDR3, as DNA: TGTGCCAGCAGGCCCCGGGACCCAAGTCAGAACACTGAAGCTTTCTTT.

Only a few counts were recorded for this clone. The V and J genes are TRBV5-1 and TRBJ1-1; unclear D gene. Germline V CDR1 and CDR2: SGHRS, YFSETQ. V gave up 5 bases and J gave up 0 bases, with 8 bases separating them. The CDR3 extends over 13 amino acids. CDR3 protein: CASRVGLNTEAFF. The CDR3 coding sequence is TGCGCCAGCAGGGTGGGCCTGAACACTGAAGCTTTCTTT.

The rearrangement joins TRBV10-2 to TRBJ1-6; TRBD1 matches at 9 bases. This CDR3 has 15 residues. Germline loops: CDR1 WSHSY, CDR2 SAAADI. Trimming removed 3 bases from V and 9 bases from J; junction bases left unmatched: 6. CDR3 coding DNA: TGCGCCAGCAGTGACCGGGACAGGGCGGCTTCACCCCTCCACTTT. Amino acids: CASSDRDRAASPLHF.

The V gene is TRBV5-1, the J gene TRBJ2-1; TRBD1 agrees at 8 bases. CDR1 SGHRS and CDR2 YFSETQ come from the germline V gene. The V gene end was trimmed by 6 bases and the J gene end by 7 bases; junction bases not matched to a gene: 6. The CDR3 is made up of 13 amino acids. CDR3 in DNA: TGCGCCAGCACCACAGGGGGTGTGAATGAGCAGTTCTTC. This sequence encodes CASTTGGVNEQFF. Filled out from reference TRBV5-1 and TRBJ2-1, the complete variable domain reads KAGVTQTPRYLIKTRGQQVTLSCSPISGHRSVSWYQQTPGQGLQFLFEYFSETQRNKGNFPGRFSGRQFSNSRSEMNVSTLELGDSALYLCASTTGGVNEQFFGPGTRLTVL.

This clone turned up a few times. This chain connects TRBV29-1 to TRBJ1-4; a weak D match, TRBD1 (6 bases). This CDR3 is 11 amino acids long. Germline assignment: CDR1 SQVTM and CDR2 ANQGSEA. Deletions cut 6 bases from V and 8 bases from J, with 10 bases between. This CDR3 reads CSVGQPEKLFF. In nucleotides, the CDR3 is TGCAGCGTGGGACAACCAGAAAAACTGTTTTTT.

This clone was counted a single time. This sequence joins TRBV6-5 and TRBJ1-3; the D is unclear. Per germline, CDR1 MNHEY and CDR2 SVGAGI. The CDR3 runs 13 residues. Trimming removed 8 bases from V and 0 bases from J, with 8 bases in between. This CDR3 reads CASRALSGNTIYF. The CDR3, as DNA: TGTGCCAGCCGGGCCCTCTCTGGAAACACCATATATTTT.

CDR3 region: CASSPETGGPYEQYF. CDR3 nucleotide sequence: TGCGCCAGCAGCCCAGAGACAGGGGGACCCTACGAGCAGTACTTC. This chain connects TRBV5-1 to TRBJ2-7; 9 positions match TRBD1. This CDR3 has 15 residues. V was clipped by 4 bases and J by 2 bases; unmatched bases: 7. CDR1 is SGHRS and CDR2 is YFSETQ in the germline V gene.

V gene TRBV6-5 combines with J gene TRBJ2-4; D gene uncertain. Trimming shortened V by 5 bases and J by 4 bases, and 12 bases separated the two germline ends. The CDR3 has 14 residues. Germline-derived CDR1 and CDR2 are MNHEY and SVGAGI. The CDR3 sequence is CASSEWTAKNIQYF. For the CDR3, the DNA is TGTGCCAGCAGTGAATGGACGGCTAAAAACATTCAGTACTTC.

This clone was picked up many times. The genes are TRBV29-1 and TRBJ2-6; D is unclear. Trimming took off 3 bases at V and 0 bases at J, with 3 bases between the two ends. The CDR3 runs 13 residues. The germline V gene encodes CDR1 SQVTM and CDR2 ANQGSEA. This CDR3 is CSVDVSGANVLTF. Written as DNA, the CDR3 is TGCAGCGTTGATGTCTCTGGGGCCAACGTCCTGACTTTC.

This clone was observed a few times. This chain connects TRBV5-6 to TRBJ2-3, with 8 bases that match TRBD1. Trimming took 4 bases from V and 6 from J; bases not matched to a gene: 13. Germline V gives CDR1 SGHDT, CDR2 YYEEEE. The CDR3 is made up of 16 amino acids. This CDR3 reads CASSPTKTGVGDTQYF. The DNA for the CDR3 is TGTGCCAGCAGCCCAACAAAGACAGGGGTTGGGGATACGCAGTATTTT.

The CDR3 loop reads CASSLDGVTNEQFF. In DNA form, the CDR3 reads TGTGCCAGCAGCTTAGACGGGGTTACCAATGAGCAGTTCTTC. This chain connects TRBV11-2 to TRBJ2-1; TRBD2 is a possible D gene (5 bases). This CDR3 region has 14 residues. Germline values: CDR1 SGHAT, CDR2 FQNNGV. V was cut by 0 bases and J by 6 bases, with 9 bases left in between.

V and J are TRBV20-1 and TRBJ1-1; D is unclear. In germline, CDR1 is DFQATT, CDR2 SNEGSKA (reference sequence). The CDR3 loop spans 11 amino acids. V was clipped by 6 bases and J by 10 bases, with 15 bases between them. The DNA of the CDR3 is TGCAGTGCCATGAAGGAGGCCGGAGCTTTCTTT. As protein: CSAMKEAGAFF.

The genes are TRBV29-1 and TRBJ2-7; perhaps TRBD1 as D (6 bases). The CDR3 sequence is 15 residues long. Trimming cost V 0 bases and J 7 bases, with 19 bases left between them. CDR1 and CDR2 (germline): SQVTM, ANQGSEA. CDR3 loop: CSVEEGTNNYEEQYF. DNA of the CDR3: TGCAGCGTTGAAGAGGGGACAAATAATTACGAGGAGCAGTACTTC.

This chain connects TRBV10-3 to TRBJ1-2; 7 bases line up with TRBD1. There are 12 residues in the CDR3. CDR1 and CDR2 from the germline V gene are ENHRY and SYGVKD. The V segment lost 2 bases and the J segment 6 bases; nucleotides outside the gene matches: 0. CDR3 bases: TGTGCCATCAGTGAGACAGGGGATGGCTACACCTTC. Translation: CAISETGDGYTF.

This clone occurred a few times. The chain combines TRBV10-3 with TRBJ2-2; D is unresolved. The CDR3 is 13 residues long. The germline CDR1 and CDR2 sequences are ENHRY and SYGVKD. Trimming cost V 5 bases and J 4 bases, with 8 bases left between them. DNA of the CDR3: TGTGCCATCAGTCGGGTTGGCACCGGGGAGCTGTTTTTT. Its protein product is CAISRVGTGELFF.

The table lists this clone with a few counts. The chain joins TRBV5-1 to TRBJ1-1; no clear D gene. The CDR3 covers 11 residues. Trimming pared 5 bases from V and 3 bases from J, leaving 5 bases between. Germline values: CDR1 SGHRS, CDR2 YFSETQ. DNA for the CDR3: TGCGCCAGCAGGATAGACACTGAAGCTTTCTTT. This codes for CASRIDTEAFF. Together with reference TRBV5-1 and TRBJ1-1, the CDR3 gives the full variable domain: KAGVTQTPRYLIKTRGQQVTLSCSPISGHRSVSWYQQTPGQGLQFLFEYFSETQRNKGNFPGRFSGRQFSNSRSEMNVSTLELGDSALYLCASRIDTEAFFGQGTRLTVV.

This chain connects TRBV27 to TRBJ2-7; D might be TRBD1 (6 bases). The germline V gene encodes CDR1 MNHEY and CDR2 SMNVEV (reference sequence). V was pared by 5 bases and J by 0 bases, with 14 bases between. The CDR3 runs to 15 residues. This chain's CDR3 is CASSPDRTNSYEQYF. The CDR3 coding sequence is TGTGCCAGCAGTCCCGACAGGACGAACTCCTACGAGCAGTACTTC.

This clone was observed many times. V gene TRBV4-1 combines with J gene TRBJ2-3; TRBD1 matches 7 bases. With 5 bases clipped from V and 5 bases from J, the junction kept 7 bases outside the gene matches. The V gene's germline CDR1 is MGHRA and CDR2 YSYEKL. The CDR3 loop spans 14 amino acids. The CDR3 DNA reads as TGCGCCAGCAGCGACAGGGATCAGGGAGATACGCAGTATTTT. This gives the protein CASSDRDQGDTQYF.